The entry below gives a single T cell receptor (beta chain) sequence along with its context. The data belong to a study of control samples from healthy donors and cancer patients. CDR1 is MDHEN and CDR2 is SYDVKM in the germline V gene. This CDR3 spans 18 amino acids. After removal of 5 bases from V and 5 bases from J, the junction contained 14 bases not matched to a gene. The protocol was immunoSEQ multiplex PCR, while the TCRdb copy is restricted to in-frame clones and leaves out a portion. The data contain 350,000 to 450,000 clones, over 75% of them singletons. The sequencing sample was made of PBMCs. The clonotype originates from a man between 35 and 55 years old with head and neck cancer. The chain employs TRBV28 and TRBJ2-3; TRBD2 agrees at 12 bases. For the CDR3, the DNA is TGTGCCAGCAGTCTGGACCGGGAACTAGCGGGAGGTGGAGATACGCAGTATTTT. Translation gives CASSLDRELAGGGDTQYF.